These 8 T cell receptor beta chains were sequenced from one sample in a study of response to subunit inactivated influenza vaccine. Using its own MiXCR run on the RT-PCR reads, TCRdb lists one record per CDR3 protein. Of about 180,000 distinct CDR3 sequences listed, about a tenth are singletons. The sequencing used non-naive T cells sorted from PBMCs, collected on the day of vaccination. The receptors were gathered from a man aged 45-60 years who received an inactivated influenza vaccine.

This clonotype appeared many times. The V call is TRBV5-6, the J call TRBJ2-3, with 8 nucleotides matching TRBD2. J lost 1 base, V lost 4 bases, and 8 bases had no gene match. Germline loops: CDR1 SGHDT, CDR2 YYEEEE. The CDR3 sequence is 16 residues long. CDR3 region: CASSPFRREGTDTQYF. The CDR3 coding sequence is TGTGCCAGCAGCCCCTTCCGGCGGGAGGGCACAGATACGCAGTATTTT.

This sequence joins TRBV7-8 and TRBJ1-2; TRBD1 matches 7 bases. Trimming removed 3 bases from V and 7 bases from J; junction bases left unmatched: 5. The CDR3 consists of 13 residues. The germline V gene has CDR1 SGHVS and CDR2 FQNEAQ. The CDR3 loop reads CASSLNNRGGYTF. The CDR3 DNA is TGTGCCAGCAGCTTGAATAACAGGGGTGGCTACACCTTC. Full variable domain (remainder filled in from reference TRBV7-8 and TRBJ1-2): GAGVSQSPRYKVAKRGQDVALRCDPISGHVSLFWYQQALGQGPEFLTYFQNEAQLDKSGLPSDRFFAERPEGSVSTLKIQRTQQEDSAVYLCASSLNNRGGYTFGSGTRLTVV.

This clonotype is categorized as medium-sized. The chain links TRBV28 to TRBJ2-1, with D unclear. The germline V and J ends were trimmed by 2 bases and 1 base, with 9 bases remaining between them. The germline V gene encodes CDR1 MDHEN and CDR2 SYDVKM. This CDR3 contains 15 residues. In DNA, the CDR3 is TGTGCCAGCAGTTTAAGGTCACATTCCTACAATGAGCAGTTCTTC. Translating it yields CASSLRSHSYNEQFF.

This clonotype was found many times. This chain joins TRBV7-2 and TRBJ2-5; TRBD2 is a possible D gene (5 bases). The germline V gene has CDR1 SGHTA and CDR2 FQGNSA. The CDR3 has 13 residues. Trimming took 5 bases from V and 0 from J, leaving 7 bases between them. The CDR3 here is CASSLTNQETQYF. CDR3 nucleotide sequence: TGTGCCAGCAGCCTGACTAACCAAGAGACCCAGTACTTC.

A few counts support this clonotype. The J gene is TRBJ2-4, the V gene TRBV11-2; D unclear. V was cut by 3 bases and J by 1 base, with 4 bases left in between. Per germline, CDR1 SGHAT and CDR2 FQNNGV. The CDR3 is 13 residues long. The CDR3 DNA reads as TGTGCCAGCAGCTTGGGCGCCAAAAACATTCAGTACTTC. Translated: CASSLGAKNIQYF.

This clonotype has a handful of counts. The DNA of the CDR3 is TGTGCCAGCAGCTTAGTAATGAGGACTAGCGGGGGGGCTGTAGATACGCAGTATTTT. It codes for CASSLVMRTSGGAVDTQYF. This chain connects TRBV11-2 to TRBJ2-3; 15 bases align to TRBD2. Germline values: CDR1 SGHAT, CDR2 FQNNGV. The ends lost 1 base at V and 5 bases at J; junction bases unmatched: 10. The CDR3 totals 19 residues.

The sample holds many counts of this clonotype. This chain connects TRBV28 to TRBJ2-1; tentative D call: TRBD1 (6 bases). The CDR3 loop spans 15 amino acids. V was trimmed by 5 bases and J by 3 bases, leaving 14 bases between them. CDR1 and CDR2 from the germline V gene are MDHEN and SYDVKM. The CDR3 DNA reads TGTGCCAGCAGTCCTCGGACAGATCTCTACAATGAGCAGTTCTTC. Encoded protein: CASSPRTDLYNEQFF.

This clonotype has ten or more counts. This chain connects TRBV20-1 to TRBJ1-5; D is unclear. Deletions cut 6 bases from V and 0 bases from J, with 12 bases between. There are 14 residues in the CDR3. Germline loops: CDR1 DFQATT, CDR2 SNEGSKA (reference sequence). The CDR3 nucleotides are TGCAGTGCCATCGGACCTTATAGCAATCAGCCCCAGCATTTT. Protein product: CSAIGPYSNQPQHF.